These 19 T cell receptor beta chains originate from one sample sequenced in a study of T-cell reconstitution after alpha-beta-depleted transplantation in children. Library preparation (for TCRbeta) was performed with unique molecular identifiers. MiXCR, applied by TCRdb to the PCR reads, yields one record per CDR3 protein. The sample yields about 460,000 distinct CDR3 sequences, 9.5% to 15% seen once. Sequences were derived from PBMCs from the stem cell graft donor, sampled from the stem cell graft. Receptors originate from a human donor who donated a stem cell graft to a child with combined immunodeficiency.

This clonotype was counted only a few times. The chain has TRBV7-2 and TRBJ1-5; D call uncertain. Trimming removed 3 bases at V and 2 bases at J, with 8 bases between. The CDR3 covers 14 residues. CDR1 SGHTA and CDR2 FQGNSA come from the germline V gene. The CDR3 reads CASSFGEGNQPQHF. The DNA of the CDR3 is TGTGCCAGCAGCTTTGGAGAGGGCAATCAGCCCCAGCATTTT.

This clonotype was recorded at least ten times. The genes are TRBV9 and TRBJ2-5, with D unclear. The V gene lost 0 bases and the J gene lost 5 bases, with 8 bases spanning the gap. Germline-derived CDR1 and CDR2 are SGDLS and YYNGEE. The CDR3 totals 13 residues. The CDR3 DNA reads as TGTGCCAGCAGCGTAGGGCTAATCGAGACCCAGTACTTC. Its translation is CASSVGLIETQYF. The whole variable domain, filled in from reference TRBV9 and TRBJ2-5, reads DSGVTQTPKHLITATGQRVTLRCSPRSGDLSVYWYQQSLDQGLQFLIQYYNGEERAKGNILERFSAQQFPDLHSELNLSSLELGDSALYFCASSVGLIETQYFGPGTRLLVL.

This clonotype was counted only a few times. The chain recombines TRBV28 with TRBJ2-3, with D possibly being TRBD1 (5 bases). With 1 base removed from V and 4 bases from J, the gap between germline ends came to 18 bases. This CDR3 has 17 amino acids. The germline CDR1 and CDR2 sequences are MDHEN and SYDVKM. The CDR3 DNA reads TGTGCCAGCAGTTTATATTCTGGTCCAGGGCAGTCAGATACGCAGTATTTT. It is translated as CASSLYSGPGQSDTQYF.

The CDR3 region has the DNA TGTGCCATCAGTGAGTCGACCGAGGGGACAGGGGTAATCTACAATCTGAGCTCCTACAATGAGCAGTTCTTC. It encodes CAISESTEGTGVIYNLSSYNEQFF. The genes are TRBV10-3 and TRBJ2-1; TRBD1 agrees at 10 bases. The CDR3 runs 24 residues. V dropped 0 bases and J dropped 0; count of bases not matched to a gene: 23. Germline values: CDR1 ENHRY, CDR2 SYGVKD.

The J gene is TRBJ2-1, the V gene TRBV5-1; 14 nucleotides agree with TRBD2. CDR3 size: 15 residues. Germline lookup yields CDR1 SGHRS and CDR2 YFSETQ. Losses at the gene ends were 4 bases for V and 9 bases for J; bases not matched to a gene: 6. The CDR3 here is CASSPGLAGGVEQFF. The DNA for the CDR3 is TGCGCCAGCAGCCCCGGACTAGCGGGAGGAGTTGAGCAGTTCTTC.

This clonotype came up many times. This rearrangement joins TRBV29-1 to TRBJ2-5; perhaps TRBD2 as D (5 bases). CDR1 SQVTM and CDR2 ANQGSEA come from the germline V gene. The CDR3 runs to 12 residues. V lost 6 bases to trimming and J lost 0 bases, with 8 bases between them. The CDR3 DNA sequence: TGCAGCGTGCGGACTGACCAAGAGACCCAGTACTTC. Amino acids: CSVRTDQETQYF.

This clonotype turned up a few times. The rearrangement uses TRBV18 and TRBJ2-2, with a tentative D call TRBD1 (6 bases). This CDR3 is 16 amino acids long. The germline V and J ends were trimmed by 4 bases and 5 bases, with 17 bases remaining between them. Looked up from germline, CDR1 is KGHSH and CDR2 is LQKENI. CDR3 amino acids: CASSQQTGPGTGELFF. For the CDR3, the DNA is TGTGCCAGCTCACAACAGACAGGCCCAGGAACCGGGGAGCTGTTTTTT.

This clonotype was recorded a few times. The rearrangement links TRBV5-5 to TRBJ2-5; D may be TRBD1 (5 bases). V shed 4 bases and J shed 5 bases, with 12 bases lying between them. Germline V gives CDR1 SGHKS, CDR2 YYEKEE (reference sequence). CDR3 length: 13 residues. The CDR3 nucleotides read TGTGCCAGCAGCCAACCAGGGATCGAGACCCAGTACTTC. It encodes CASSQPGIETQYF.

This rearrangement joins TRBV2 to TRBJ2-3; no definite D call. The CDR3 contains 12 residues. V lost 7 bases to trimming and J lost 2 bases, with 7 bases between them. The V gene's germline CDR1 is SNHLY and CDR2 FYNNEI. CDR3 nucleotide sequence: TGTGCCAGCAACACCAACACAGATACGCAGTATTTT. This translates into CASNTNTDTQYF.

This clonotype came up many times. The CDR3 DNA reads as TGTGCCAGCAGCTTGGGTGTCGCCAGCTCCTACAATGAGCAGTTCTTC. Translating it yields CASSLGVASSYNEQFF. The rearrangement uses TRBV5-6 and TRBJ2-1; D not certain. Trimming removed 0 bases at V and 0 bases at J, with 10 bases between. The CDR3 loop spans 16 amino acids. Germline V lookup: CDR1 SGHDT, CDR2 YYEEEE.

The chain is built from TRBV5-1 and TRBJ2-5, with 14 bases identical to TRBD2. The CDR3 consists of 18 residues. Germline V gives CDR1 SGHRS, CDR2 YFSETQ. Trimming cost V 4 bases and J 5 bases; bases outside gene matches: 13. CDR3 DNA: TGCGCCAGCAGCCCCGGGATCGTCGGACTAGCGGGAGGCGAGACCCAGTACTTC. Amino acid sequence: CASSPGIVGLAGGETQYF.

This clonotype was found a few times. This rearrangement joins TRBV12-3 or TRBV12-4 to TRBJ2-2; a possible D gene is TRBD2 (6 bases). The CDR3 has 16 amino acids. V dropped 6 bases and J dropped 1 base, with 15 bases sitting between them. The CDR3 DNA follows: TGTGCCAGCAGACTCGGGAGTGGCTGGAACACCGGGGAGCTGTTTTTT. Encoded protein: CASRLGSGWNTGELFF.

This clonotype has more than one count but fewer than ten. This sequence joins TRBV6-1 and TRBJ2-2, with 8 positions matching TRBD1. Trimming took 7 bases from V and 0 from J; bases not matched to a gene: 16. Germline CDR1 reads MNHNS; CDR2 reads SASEGT. The CDR3 length is 19 residues. DNA for the CDR3: TGTGCCAGCACCAAACTCCCGGTTTCACAGGGGGCGAACACCGGGGAGCTGTTTTTT. This encodes CASTKLPVSQGANTGELFF.

The chain is built from TRBV27 and TRBJ2-3, with D possibly matching TRBD2 (5 bases). This CDR3 region has 15 residues. Germline V lookup: CDR1 MNHEY, CDR2 SMNVEV (reference sequence). Trimming stripped 5 bases from V and 0 bases from J, with 12 bases between. The CDR3 coding sequence is TGTGCCAGCAGTCCCTTCAGCGGAAGCACAGATACGCAGTATTTT. Translating gives CASSPFSGSTDTQYF.

This clonotype turned up a few times. The chain carries TRBV30 and TRBJ2-5; TRBD2 might be the D (5 bases). The CDR3 has 11 residues. Germline CDR1 GTSNPN, CDR2 SVGIG (reference sequence). Deletions cut 7 bases from V and 5 bases from J, with 11 bases between. The CDR3 DNA reads TGTGCCTCATTACCGGGGGAGACCCAGTACTTC. Its protein product is CASLPGETQYF.

This chain joins TRBV24-1 and TRBJ2-3, with D perhaps TRBD1 or TRBD2 (5 bases each). The CDR3 loop spans 15 amino acids. Germline assignment: CDR1 KGHDR and CDR2 SFDVKD. The V end lost 1 base, the J end lost 2 bases, and 9 bases lay between the germline ends. CDR3 sequence (DNA): TGTGCCACCAGTGATTTAGGGACCACCACAGATACGCAGTATTTT. This codes for CATSDLGTTTDTQYF.

This clonotype was observed a few times. CDR3: CASSPGRSDTYEQYF. The CDR3 DNA is TGCGCCAGCAGCCCCGGTAGGAGCGATACCTACGAGCAGTACTTC. This sequence joins TRBV4-3 and TRBJ2-7, with D uncertain. CDR1 and CDR2 from the germline V gene are LGHNA and YSLEER. Between the trimmed V and J ends, which lost 4 bases and 2 bases, there was a span of 15 bases. This CDR3 is 15 amino acids long.

This clonotype was counted at least ten times. J is TRBJ2-7 and V is TRBV29-1; D not certain. The CDR3 contains 11 residues. Germline assignment: CDR1 SQVTM and CDR2 ANQGSEA. With 3 bases removed from V and 3 bases from J, the gap between germline ends came to 6 bases. CDR3 nucleotides: TGCAGCGTTGATCTAGACTACGAGCAGTACTTC. Amino acids: CSVDLDYEQYF.

In its sample, this clonotype was seen a few times. The J gene is TRBJ2-6, the V gene TRBV5-1; D uncertain. This CDR3 contains 15 residues. Germline CDR1 SGHRS, CDR2 YFSETQ. Trimming cost V 2 bases and J 1 base, with 7 bases left between them. The CDR3 sequence is CASSLELSGANVLTF. CDR3 in DNA: TGCGCCAGCAGCTTAGAGCTTTCTGGGGCCAACGTCCTGACTTTC. The whole variable domain, remainder taken from reference TRBV5-1 and TRBJ2-6, is KAGVTQTPRYLIKTRGQQVTLSCSPISGHRSVSWYQQTPGQGLQFLFEYFSETQRNKGNFPGRFSGRQFSNSRSEMNVSTLELGDSALYLCASSLELSGANVLTFGAGSRLTVL.